This TCR beta chain appears in the sequencing data of a study of cytomegalovirus exposure and HLA in healthy donors. General study findings and limits: Cytomegalovirus-associated status was assigned to approximately 160 TCR beta chains.

For this clone: The antigen remains undetermined.

In the PCR, 60 Vbeta and 13 Jbeta primers were used. TCRdb's copy holds only in-frame clones and misses some; the assay was immunoSEQ multiplex PCR. The top ten hold under 9.5% of the sample, which has approximately 120,000 clones, roughly two thirds seen once. The receptor was derived from a man aged 40-49 years in good health and CMV-seronegative. The sequencing sample was made of PBMCs.

The CDR3 sequence: CASSAAGGRSYTDTQYF. In DNA, the CDR3 is TGCGCCAGCAGCGCAGCGGGGGGCCGAAGCTACACAGATACGCAGTATTTT. The chain recombines TRBV4-1 with TRBJ2-3; 9 positions match TRBD2. V gave up 5 bases and J gave up 2 bases; unmatched junction bases: 11. Germline V CDR1 and CDR2: MGHRA, YSYEKL. The CDR3 loop spans 17 amino acids.